The T cell receptor beta chain described here comes from a study of blood T cells in healthy people across ages (dated by TCRdb to 2013 to 2016). Looking at the study overall: Template switching captured roughly one uniquely barcoded TCR beta cDNA molecule per two T cells in model experiments. The study measured age-related changes in TCR beta repertoire diversity using deep sequencing normalized with unique cDNA molecular identifiers. Using the same blood draw, the study looked at two additional independent replicas of 1 million unique cDNA reads for two donors, one aged 18 to 29 and the other aged 80 or older. To avoid experimental bias, donors of different ages were spread randomly across the sequencing lanes. The donors were split into four age groups: young (average around 15 years), middle-aged (about 40), aged (more than 60) and long-lived (roughly 86).

V sheds 7 bases and J sheds 1 base, leaving 8 bases between their ends. For CDR1 and CDR2, the germline V gene lists SNHLY and FYNNEI. Including cysteine and phenylalanine, the CDR3 has 13 amino acids. Only the CDR3 DNA stays, 39 bases, in frame from base 1. The donors were around 39 Caucasian individuals from Russia, aged roughly 6 to 100 years, who were systemically healthy. About 10 milliliters of peripheral blood were drawn from each donor into EDTA-treated Vacutainer tubes. Ficoll-Paque density-gradient centrifugation was used to isolate PBMCs, with at least 6.5 million per sample. Total RNA, at least 6 micrograms per sample, was extracted from PBMCs with Trizol reagent. For every donor, flow cytometry on a PBMC aliquot measured the percentage of naive CD45RAhigh/CD27high T cells. Libraries came from 5' RACE. The sequencer listed for this sample is Illumina HiSeq 2500. A second PCR of about 6 to 12 cycles was run with a J-beta primer mix and a sample-barcoded 5' primer. A template-switch 5' adaptor carrying 12 random nucleotides introduced a unique molecular identifier onto each TCR beta cDNA molecule. At least 2.5 million CDR3-containing paired-end reads were obtained from each sample. The Mint cDNA synthesis kit, primed by a TRBC-specific oligonucleotide, was used to synthesize first-strand cDNA from all RNA. Following uracil-DNA glycosylase treatment, all cDNA underwent a first 18-cycle PCR with the universal primers M1SS and BC2_uni_R. In the authors' own workflow: Each sample was normalized by randomly selecting 1 million high-quality reads, each carrying a distinct molecular identifier. Instead of being binned into consensus sequences, reads that shared molecular identifiers were thrown out. MiTCR, run with a Q25 quality threshold and the strictest error-elimination algorithm, handled CDR3 identification, clonotype clustering and error correction. Lower-bound total TCR beta diversity was estimated with a nonparametric unseen species model using Euler transformation. TCRdb reprocessed the public reads (quality trimming at Q25 with fastp, clone calling with MiXCR) and kept in-frame beta chains. Rows matching on CDR3 protein sequence are summarized as one entry with the most common DNA and genes. These V and J calls rely on TCRdb rather than the paper's analysis. For this sample the table gives over 1,500,000 distinct CDR3 sequences, of which around 50% were detected only once. Of the sample, over 2% falls within the top ten clones.

As to this clonotype: This clone's antigen is unknown. Base-call qualities are not available, and no considerably larger clone is one nucleotide away.

Findings and caveats that apply to the study as a whole: Compared with the aged group, the long-lived group had more naive CD4+ T cells, fewer expanded clones and increased TCR diversity, suggesting age selection. Estimates of total diversity from one million sequenced T cells were regarded as lower bounds and underestimates. Because the CMV infection status of the donors was unknown, age-related changes in expanded clonotypes may potentially have been confounded. Observed TCR beta diversity per million T cells fell roughly linearly with age, and a significant reduction was already apparent by age roughly 40. Since profiling was done on bulk unsorted PBMCs, naive and antigen-experienced compartments could not be conclusively compared. Observed TCR beta diversity correlated strongly with the percentage of naive T cells measured by flow cytometry.

The chain joins TRBV2 to TRBJ1-5, with the D segment identity uncertain. The origin of this receptor is a woman in her thirties or forties in good health. Source material: blood. The CDR3 region: CASTGWSNQPQHF. The DNA sequence is TGTGCCAGCACGGGTTGGAGCAATCAGCCCCAGCATTTT.